A selection of T cell receptor beta chains follows, all from one sample in a study of radiotherapy plus CTLA-4 blockade in lung cancer. Using immunoSEQ multiplex PCR, the repertoire was profiled, and TCRdb retains in-frame clones only, with some absent. The sample includes some 78,000 clones, around nine tenths of them seen just once. The sequences come from peripheral blood, collected from a patient treated with radiotherapy plus ipilimumab. Source of these receptors: a human donor with non-small cell lung cancer who had stable disease on radiotherapy plus ipilimumab. CDR3s include the opening cysteine and the closing phenylalanine or tryptophan. A D gene is named only where the DNA matches it firmly. Only part of the rows carry a size: once, few, many, or a class if the clone is expanded.

>.|.|TRBV28|TRBJ2-3
CASTASELNTQYF
TGTGCCAGCACCGCGAGCGAACTGAATACGCAGTATTTT
>.|.|TRBV2|TRBJ2-3
CASSSGDWGQYF
TGTGCCAGCAGTTCGGGGGATTGGGGGCAGTATTTT
>.|.|TRBV5-3|TRBJ1-4
CARRRDKDVKLFF
TGTGCCAGAAGGAGGGACAAGGACGTCAAACTGTTTTTT
>.|.|TRBV7-9|TRBJ2-7
CASLGGLPSNEQYF
TGTGCCAGCCTCGGGGGTCTCCCCTCTAACGAGCAGTACTTC
>.|.|TRBV9|TRBJ1-4
CASSPAGEKLFF
TGTGCCAGCAGCCCAGCGGGGGAAAAACTGTTTTTT
>medium-sized|.|TRBV21-1|TRBJ1-5
CASSRGNQPQHF
TGTGCCAGCAGCAGAGGAAATCAGCCCCAGCATTTT
>.|.|TRBV18|TRBJ2-2
CASSRDTGELFF
TGTGCCAGCTCACGTGACACCGGGGAGCTGTTTTTT
>.|TRBD1|TRBV5-1|TRBJ2-7
CASSQGTGPAREQYF
TGCGCCAGCAGCCAAGGGACAGGGCCCGCGAGGGAGCAGTACTTC
>few|.|TRBV11-2|TRBJ2-1
CASSLGNRNNEQFF
TGTGCCAGCAGCTTAGGTAACCGCAACAATGAGCAGTTCTTC
>.|TRBD1|TRBV19|TRBJ2-3
CASRGWTGGTDTQYF
TGTGCCAGTAGGGGCTGGACAGGGGGAACAGATACGCAGTATTTT
>once|TRBD2|TRBV5-4|TRBJ2-1
CASSPGRGEPSYNEQFF
TGTGCCAGCAGCCCCGGGAGGGGGGAACCTTCCTACAATGAGCAGTTCTTC
>.|TRBD1|TRBV6-5|TRBJ1-5
CASSRDRGRNQPQHF
TGTGCCAGCAGTAGGGACAGGGGAAGAAATCAGCCCCAGCATTTT
>once|.|TRBV20-1|TRBJ2-1
CSASLNNEQFF
TGCAGTGCTAGTCTGAACAATGAGCAGTTCTTC
>.|.|TRBV5-6|TRBJ2-2
CASSLAPSRNTGELFF
TGTGCCAGCAGCTTGGCCCCTAGTCGGAACACCGGGGAGCTGTTTTTT
>.|.|TRBV2|TRBJ1-1
CASSEGQGRWDTEAFF
TGTGCCAGCAGTGAAGGACAAGGGCGGTGGGACACTGAAGCTTTCTTT
>.|TRBD1|TRBV19|TRBJ2-6
CASSMHPGTGFSGANVLTF
TGTGCCAGTAGTATGCACCCCGGGACAGGCTTCTCTGGGGCCAACGTCCTGACTTTC
>.|.|TRBV28|TRBJ1-2
CASSPAPPGAYYGYTF
TGTGCCAGCAGTCCCGCGCCGCCGGGGGCCTACTATGGCTACACCTTC
>.|TRBD1|TRBV6-6|TRBJ2-7
CASNGQGRFYEQYF
TGTGCCAGCAACGGACAGGGGAGGTTCTACGAGCAGTACTTC
>.|TRBD1|TRBV28|TRBJ2-1
CASSDPGQGNHEQFF
TGTGCCAGCAGTGACCCGGGACAGGGTAACCATGAGCAGTTCTTC
>.|TRBD1|TRBV6-4|TRBJ1-2
CASSPQGGVNGYTF
TGTGCCAGCAGTCCTCAGGGGGGGGTCAATGGCTACACCTTC
>.|.|TRBV19|TRBJ2-1
CASSIRRSRDNEQFF
TGTGCCAGTAGTATAAGGAGGTCGAGGGACAATGAGCAGTTCTTC
>few|TRBD1|TRBV27|TRBJ2-5
CASSLSGQGSRRQETQYF
TGTGCCAGCAGTCTCTCGGGACAGGGGTCCCGACGCCAAGAGACCCAGTACTTC